This T cell receptor beta chain came from a study of metastatic and nonmetastatic thyroid tumors. Study-wide context: Samples came from malignant and benign thyroid patients, and repertoires were compared across blood and tumor or nodule tissue. Study observations and caveats: Malignant tumors reportedly showed significantly higher TCR beta diversity than benign nodules in both blood and tumor.

As processed by the authors: Building a distant-metastasis classifier for papillary thyroid cancer drew on CDR3 differences across clinicopathological groups. TCRdb called clones again from the PCR reads with MiXCR. None of the V and J calls come from the authors' own analysis; TCRdb made them. The sample lists tens of thousands of clones, approximately 20% occurring once. This clone was seen a few times. Its specificity is not known. All patients were untreated before thyroid surgery. Germline V lookup: CDR1 MDHEN, CDR2 SYDVKM. The CDR3 has 14 residues. After removal of 10 bases from V and 5 bases from J, the junction contained 10 bases not matched to a gene.

The sequencing sample was made of blood. This TCR derives from a female donor with papillary thyroid cancer or a benign thyroid nodule (not recorded which). Some clones in this sample may be carry-over from other donors' samples. V usage is TRBV28 and J usage is TRBJ2-7, with TRBD1 matching 11 bases. The CDR3 DNA reads TGTGCCATCATACCGGGACAGGGGGGCAACGAGCAGTACTTC. Protein: CAIIPGQGGNEQYF.